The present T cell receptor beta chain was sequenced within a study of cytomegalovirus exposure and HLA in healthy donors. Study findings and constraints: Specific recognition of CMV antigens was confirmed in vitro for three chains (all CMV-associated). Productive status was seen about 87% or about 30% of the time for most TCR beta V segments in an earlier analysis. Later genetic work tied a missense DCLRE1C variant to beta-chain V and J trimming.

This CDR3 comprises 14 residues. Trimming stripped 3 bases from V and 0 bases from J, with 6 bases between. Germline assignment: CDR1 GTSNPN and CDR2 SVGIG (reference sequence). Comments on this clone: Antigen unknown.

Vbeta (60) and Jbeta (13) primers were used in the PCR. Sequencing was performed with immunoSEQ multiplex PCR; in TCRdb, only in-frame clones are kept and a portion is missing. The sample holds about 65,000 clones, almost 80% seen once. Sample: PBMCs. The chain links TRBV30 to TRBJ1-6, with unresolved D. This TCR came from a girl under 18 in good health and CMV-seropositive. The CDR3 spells CAWRGSSYNSPLHF. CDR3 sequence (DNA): TGTGCCTGGAGAGGGAGCTCCTATAATTCACCCCTCCACTTT.